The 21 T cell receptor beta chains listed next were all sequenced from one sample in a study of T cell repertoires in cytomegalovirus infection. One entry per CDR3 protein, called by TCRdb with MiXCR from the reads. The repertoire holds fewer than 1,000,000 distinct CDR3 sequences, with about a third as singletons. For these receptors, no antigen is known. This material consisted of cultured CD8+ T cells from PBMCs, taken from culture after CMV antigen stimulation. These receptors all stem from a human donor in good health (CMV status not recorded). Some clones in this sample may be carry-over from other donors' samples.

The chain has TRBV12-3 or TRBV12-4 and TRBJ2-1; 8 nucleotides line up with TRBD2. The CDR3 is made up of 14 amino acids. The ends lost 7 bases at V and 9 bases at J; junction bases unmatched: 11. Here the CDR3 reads CASTRGGTNPEQFF. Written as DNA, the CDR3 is TGTGCCAGCACTCGGGGGGGGACTAACCCTGAGCAGTTCTTC.

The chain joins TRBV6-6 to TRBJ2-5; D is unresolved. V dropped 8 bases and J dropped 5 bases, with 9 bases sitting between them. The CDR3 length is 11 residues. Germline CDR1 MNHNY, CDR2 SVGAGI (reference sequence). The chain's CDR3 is CASGFLETQYF. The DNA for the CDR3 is TGTGCCAGCGGGTTCTTGGAGACCCAGTACTTC.

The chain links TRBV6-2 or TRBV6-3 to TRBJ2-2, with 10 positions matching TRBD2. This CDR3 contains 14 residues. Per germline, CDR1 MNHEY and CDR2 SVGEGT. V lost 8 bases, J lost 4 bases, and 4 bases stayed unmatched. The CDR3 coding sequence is TGTGCCAGCTCGAGACTAGCGGGCACCGGGGAGCTGTTTTTT. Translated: CASSRLAGTGELFF.

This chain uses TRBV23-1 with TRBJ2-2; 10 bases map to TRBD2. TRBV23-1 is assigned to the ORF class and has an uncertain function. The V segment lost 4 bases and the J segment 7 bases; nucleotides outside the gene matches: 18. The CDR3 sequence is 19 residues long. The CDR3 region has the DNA TGCGCCAGCAGTCGACATAAACGGCTAGCGGGGGATCAGGACGGGGAGCTGTTTTTT. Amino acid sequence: CASSRHKRLAGDQDGELFF.

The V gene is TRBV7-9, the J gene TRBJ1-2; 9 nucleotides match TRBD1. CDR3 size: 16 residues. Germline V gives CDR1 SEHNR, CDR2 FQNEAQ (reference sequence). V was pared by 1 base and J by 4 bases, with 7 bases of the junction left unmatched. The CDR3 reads CASSLESTGGAYGYTF. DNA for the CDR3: TGTGCCAGCAGCTTAGAATCCACAGGGGGCGCCTATGGCTACACCTTC.

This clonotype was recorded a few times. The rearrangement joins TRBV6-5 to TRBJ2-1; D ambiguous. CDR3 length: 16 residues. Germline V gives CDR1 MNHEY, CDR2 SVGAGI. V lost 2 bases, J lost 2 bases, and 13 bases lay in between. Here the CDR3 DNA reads TGTGCCAGCAGTTACGGCCCCCAGATGACCTACAATGAGCAGTTCTTC. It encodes CASSYGPQMTYNEQFF.

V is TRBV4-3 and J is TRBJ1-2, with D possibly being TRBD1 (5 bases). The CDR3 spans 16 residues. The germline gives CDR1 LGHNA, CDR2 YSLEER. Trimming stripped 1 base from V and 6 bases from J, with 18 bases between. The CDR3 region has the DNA TGCGCCAGCAGCCAAGTGGCCGAAGGGGTGAGGCATGGCTACACCTTC. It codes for CASSQVAEGVRHGYTF.

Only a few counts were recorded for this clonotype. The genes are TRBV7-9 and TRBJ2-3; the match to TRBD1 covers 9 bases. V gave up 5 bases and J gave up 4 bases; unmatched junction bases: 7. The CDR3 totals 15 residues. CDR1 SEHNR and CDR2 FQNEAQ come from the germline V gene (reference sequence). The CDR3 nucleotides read TGTGCCAGCAGCGGGGACAGGGCGAGGGCAGATACGCAGTATTTT. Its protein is CASSGDRARADTQYF.

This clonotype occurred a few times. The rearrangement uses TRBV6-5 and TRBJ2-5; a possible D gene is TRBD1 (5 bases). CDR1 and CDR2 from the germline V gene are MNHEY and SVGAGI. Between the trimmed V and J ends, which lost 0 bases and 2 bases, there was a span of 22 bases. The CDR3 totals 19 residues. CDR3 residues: CASSYSRNRLRHRQETQYF. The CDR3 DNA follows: TGTGCCAGCAGTTACTCGAGGAATCGGTTACGGCACAGGCAAGAGACCCAGTACTTC.

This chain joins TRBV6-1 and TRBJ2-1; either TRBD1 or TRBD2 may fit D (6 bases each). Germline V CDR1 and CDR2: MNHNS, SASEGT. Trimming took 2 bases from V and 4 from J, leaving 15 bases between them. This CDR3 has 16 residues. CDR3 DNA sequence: TGTGCCAGCAGTGAAAGGAGGGCAGGGGATTACAATGAGCAGTTCTTC. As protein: CASSERRAGDYNEQFF.

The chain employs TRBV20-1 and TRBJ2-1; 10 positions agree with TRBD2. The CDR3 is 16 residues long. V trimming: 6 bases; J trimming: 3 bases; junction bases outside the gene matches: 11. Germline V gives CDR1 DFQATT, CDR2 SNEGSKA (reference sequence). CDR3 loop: CSARGTSVAFYNEQFF. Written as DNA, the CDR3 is TGCAGTGCCCGCGGGACTAGCGTTGCGTTCTACAATGAGCAGTTCTTC.

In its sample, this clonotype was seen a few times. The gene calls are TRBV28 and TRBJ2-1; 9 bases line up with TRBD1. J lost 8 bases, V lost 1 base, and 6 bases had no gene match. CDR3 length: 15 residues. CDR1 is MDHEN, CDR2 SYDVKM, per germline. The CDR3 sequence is CASSLSGQGYHEQFF. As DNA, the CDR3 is TGTGCCAGCAGTTTATCGGGACAGGGTTACCATGAGCAGTTCTTC.

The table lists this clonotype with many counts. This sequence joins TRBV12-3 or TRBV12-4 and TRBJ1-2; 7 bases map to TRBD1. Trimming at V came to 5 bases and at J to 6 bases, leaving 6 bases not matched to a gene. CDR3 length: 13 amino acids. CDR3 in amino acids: CASSATGENGYTF. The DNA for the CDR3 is TGTGCCAGCAGTGCAACAGGGGAGAATGGCTACACCTTC.

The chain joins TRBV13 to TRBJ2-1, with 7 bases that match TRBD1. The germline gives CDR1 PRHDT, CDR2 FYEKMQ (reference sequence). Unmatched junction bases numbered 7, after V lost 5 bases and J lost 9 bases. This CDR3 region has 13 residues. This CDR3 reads CASSQGTVSEQFF. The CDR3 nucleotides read TGTGCCAGCAGCCAGGGGACAGTCAGTGAGCAGTTCTTC. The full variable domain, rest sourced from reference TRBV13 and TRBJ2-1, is AAGVIQSPRHLIKEKRETATLKCYPIPRHDTVYWYQQGPGQDPQFLISFYEKMQSDKGSIPDRFSAQQFSDYHSELNMSSLELGDSALYFCASSQGTVSEQFFGPGTRLTVL.

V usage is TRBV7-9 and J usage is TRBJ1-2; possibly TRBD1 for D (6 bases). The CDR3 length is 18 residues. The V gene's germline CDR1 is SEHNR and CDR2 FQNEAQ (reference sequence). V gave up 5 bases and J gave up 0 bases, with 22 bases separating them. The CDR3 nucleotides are TGTGCCAGCAGCCATCATCCTCTACGGGGGCAAACTAACTATGGCTACACCTTC. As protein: CASSHHPLRGQTNYGYTF. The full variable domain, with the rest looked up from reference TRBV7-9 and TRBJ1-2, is DTGVSQNPRHKITKRGQNVTFRCDPISEHNRLYWYRQTLGQGPEFLTYFQNEAQLEKSRLLSDRFSAERPKGSFSTLEIQRTEQGDSAMYLCASSHHPLRGQTNYGYTFGSGTRLTVV.

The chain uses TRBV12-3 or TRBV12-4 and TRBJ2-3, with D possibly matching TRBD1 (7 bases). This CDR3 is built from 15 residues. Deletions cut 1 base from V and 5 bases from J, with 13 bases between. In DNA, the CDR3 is TGTGCCAGCAGTTTAGAAGGCAGGGGGGTAGATACGCAGTATTTT. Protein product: CASSLEGRGVDTQYF.

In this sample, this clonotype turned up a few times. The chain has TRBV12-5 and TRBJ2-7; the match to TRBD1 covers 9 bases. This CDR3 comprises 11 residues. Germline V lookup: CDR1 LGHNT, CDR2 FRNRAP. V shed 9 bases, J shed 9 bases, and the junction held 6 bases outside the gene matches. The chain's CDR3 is CASGTGQMQYF. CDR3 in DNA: TGTGCTAGCGGGACAGGGCAAATGCAGTACTTC.

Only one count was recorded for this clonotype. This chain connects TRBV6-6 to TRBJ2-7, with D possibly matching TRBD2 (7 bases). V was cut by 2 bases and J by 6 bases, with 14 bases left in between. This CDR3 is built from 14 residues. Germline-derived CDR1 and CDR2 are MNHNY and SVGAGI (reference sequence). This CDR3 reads CASSYSVGGPEQYV. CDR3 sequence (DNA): TGTGCCAGCAGTTACAGTGTGGGGGGGCCCGAGCAGTACGTC.

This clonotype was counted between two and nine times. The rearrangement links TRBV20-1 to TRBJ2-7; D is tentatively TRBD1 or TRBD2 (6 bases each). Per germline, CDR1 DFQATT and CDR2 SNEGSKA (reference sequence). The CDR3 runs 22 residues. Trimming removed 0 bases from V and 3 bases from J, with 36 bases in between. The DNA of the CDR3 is TGCAGTGCTAGAGATAGGCAGCGCAGAGAAGAGGGGGGATTGACTACGGTCTACGAGCAGTACTTC. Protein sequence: CSARDRQRREEGGLTTVYEQYF.

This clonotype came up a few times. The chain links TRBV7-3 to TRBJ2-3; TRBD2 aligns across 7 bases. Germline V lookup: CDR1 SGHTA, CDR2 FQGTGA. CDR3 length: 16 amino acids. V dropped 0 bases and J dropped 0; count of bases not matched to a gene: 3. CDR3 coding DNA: TGTGCCAGCAGCTTAACGGCTAGCGGAAGCACAGATACGCAGTATTTT. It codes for CASSLTASGSTDTQYF.

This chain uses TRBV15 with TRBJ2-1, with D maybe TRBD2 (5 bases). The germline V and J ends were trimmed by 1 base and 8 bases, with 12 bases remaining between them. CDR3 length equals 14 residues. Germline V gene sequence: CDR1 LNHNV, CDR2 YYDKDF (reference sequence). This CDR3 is CATSRGGSVDEQFF. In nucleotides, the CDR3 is TGTGCCACCAGCAGAGGAGGGTCGGTCGATGAGCAGTTCTTC.